This T cell receptor (beta chain) derives from a study of vaccination effects on CD4 cells after COVID-19. For the study at large: Wells of a few million PBMC each were grown with about 9.5 IU/ml IL-2 and approximately 9.6 ug/ml peptides. Points from the study as a whole: Late post-vaccination samples showed marked contraction of infection- and vaccine-induced clones.

V lost 0 bases, J lost 7 bases, and 6 bases stayed unmatched. The length of the CDR3 is 15 residues. CDR1 MNHEY and CDR2 SVGAGI come from the germline V gene. Cultured cells yielded isolated CD4+ T cells after 10 to 11 days. It was two doses of either the BNT162b2 or mRNA-1273 vaccine that participants received. The data were produced by immunoSEQ multiplex PCR, yet TCRdb's version contains in-frame clones alone and is incomplete. The sample records some 70,000 clones, 70% to 80% being singletons. As regards this clone: Its antigen is not known.

The starting material was CD4+ T cells from PBMCs cultured without peptide, obtained after COVID-19 vaccination. The TCR was taken from a human donor who received a COVID-19 vaccine. The chain has TRBV6-5 and TRBJ1-5; the match to TRBD1 covers 7 bases. In DNA, the CDR3 is TGTGCCAGCAGTTACTCGAGACAGGGTAGACAGCCCCAGCATTTT. It codes for CASSYSRQGRQPQHF.